One TCR beta chain is described in this entry. Its target is not known. Primers included in the PCR were 60 Vbeta and 13 Jbeta primers. Libraries were prepared by immunoSEQ multiplex PCR; TCRdb keeps only in-frame clonotypes and omits some of them. This table has about 150,000 clones, about four fifths appearing once. J gave up 1 base and V 7 bases, and 10 bases lay outside the gene matches. The length of the CDR3 is 15 residues. Germline V gene data show CDR1 as SGHRS and CDR2 as YFSETQ. These data belong to a study of cytomegalovirus exposure and HLA in healthy donors. Whole-study findings and limits: HLA-A and HLA-B allele assignments for most subjects were reportedly predicted accurately using TCR beta sequences.

The chain carries TRBV5-1 and TRBJ1-1; 7 nucleotides align to TRBD1. Sequencing was carried out using PBMCs. The TCR comes from a man younger than 35 in good health and CMV-seronegative. For the CDR3, the DNA is TGCGCCAGCTCTAACAGGGGCCGGGGGAACACTGAAGCTTTCTTT. Its translation is CASSNRGRGNTEAFF.